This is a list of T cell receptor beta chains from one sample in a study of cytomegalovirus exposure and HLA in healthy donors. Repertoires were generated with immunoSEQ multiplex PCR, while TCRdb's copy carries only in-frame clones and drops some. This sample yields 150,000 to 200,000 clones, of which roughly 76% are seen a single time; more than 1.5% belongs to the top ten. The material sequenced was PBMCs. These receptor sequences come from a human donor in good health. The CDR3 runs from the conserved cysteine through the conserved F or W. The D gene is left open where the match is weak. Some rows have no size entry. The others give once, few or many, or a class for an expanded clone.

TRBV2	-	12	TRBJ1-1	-	TGTGCCAGCAGTGAGGGGGCTGTTGAAGCTTTCTTT	CASSEGAVEAFF
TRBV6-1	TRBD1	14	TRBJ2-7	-	TGTGCCAGCAGTGGCGACAGGGGGTCCGGCGAGCAGTACTTC	CASSGDRGSGEQYF
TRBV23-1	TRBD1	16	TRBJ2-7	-	TGCGCCAGCAGGGAACTCCGGGACAGGGGTTCCTACGAGCAGTACTTC	CASRELRDRGSYEQYF
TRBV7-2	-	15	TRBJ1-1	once	TGTGCCAGCAGCTACGCAGGGGAAGGGGGCACTGAAGCTTTCTTT	CASSYAGEGGTEAFF
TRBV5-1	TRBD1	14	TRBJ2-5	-	TGCGCCAGCAGCCCTGGGACAGGGCGAGAGACCCAGTACTTC	CASSPGTGRETQYF
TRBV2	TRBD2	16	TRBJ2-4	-	TGTGCCAGCCTAGCCGCGACTAGCGCGGCCAAAAACATTCAGTACTTT	CASLAATSAAKNIQYF
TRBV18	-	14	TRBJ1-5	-	TGTGCCAGCTCACCTGGCCAGAGCAATCAGCCCCAGCATTTT	CASSPGQSNQPQHF
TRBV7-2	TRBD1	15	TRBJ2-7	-	TGTGCCAGCAGCTTAGTTGGGACAGGGTTCTACGAGCAGTACTTC	CASSLVGTGFYEQYF
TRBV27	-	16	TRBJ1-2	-	TGTGCCAGCAGTTTATTTCTTGGGACACCGAGGGGGAGCTACACCTTC	CASSLFLGTPRGSYTF
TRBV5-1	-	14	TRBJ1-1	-	TGCGCCAGCAGTCCCTACGGGGGGAGCGCTGAAGCTTTCTTT	CASSPYGGSAEAFF
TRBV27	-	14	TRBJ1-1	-	TGTGCCAGCAGTTTTCGGAGCCTGAACACTGAAGCTTTCTTT	CASSFRSLNTEAFF
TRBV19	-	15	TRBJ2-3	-	TGTGCCAGTAGTATAGATCGAACAGGCACAGATACGCAGTATTTT	CASSIDRTGTDTQYF
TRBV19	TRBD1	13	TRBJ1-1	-	TGTGCCAGTATGGTAACAGGGGGCAGGGAGGCTTTCTTT	CASMVTGGREAFF
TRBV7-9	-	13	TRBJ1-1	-	TGTGCCAGCAGCTCCACACCCCTTGCTGAAGCTTTCTTT	CASSSTPLAEAFF
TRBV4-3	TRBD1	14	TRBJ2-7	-	TGCGCCAGCAGCCGGACAGGGGGGACCTACGAGCAGTACTTC	CASSRTGGTYEQYF
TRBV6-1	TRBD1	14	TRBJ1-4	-	TGTGCCAGCACCAGGACAGGGTCACGGGAAAAACTGTTTTTT	CASTRTGSREKLFF
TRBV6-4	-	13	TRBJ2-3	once	TGTGCCAGCAGTGAAGGGGAAGTTGATACGCAGTATTTT	CASSEGEVDTQYF
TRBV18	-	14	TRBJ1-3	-	TGTGCCAGCTCACCGACACCTTCTGGAAACACCATATATTTT	CASSPTPSGNTIYF
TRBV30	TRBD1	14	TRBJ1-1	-	TGTGCCTGGAGCTTAGACAGGGCGGACACTGAAGCTTTCTTT	CAWSLDRADTEAFF
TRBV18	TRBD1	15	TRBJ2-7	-	TGTGCCAGCTCATCAGCCGGACAGGGGGCCTACGAGCAGTACTTC	CASSSAGQGAYEQYF
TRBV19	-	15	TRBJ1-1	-	TGTGCCAGTTCATACCGACGGGCCCAGGGCACTGAAGCTTTCTTT	CASSYRRAQGTEAFF
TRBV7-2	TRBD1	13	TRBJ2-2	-	TGTGCCAGCAGCTTGGGGACAGCCGGGGAGCTGTTTTTT	CASSLGTAGELFF
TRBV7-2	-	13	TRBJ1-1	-	TGTGCCAGCAGCTTAGCGAGTCTCGCTGAAGCTTTCTTT	CASSLASLAEAFF
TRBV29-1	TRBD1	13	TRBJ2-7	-	TGCAGCGTCCATGCGGGACAGGGATACGAGCAGTACTTC	CSVHAGQGYEQYF